This T cell receptor beta chain emerged from a study of T-cell reconstitution after alpha-beta-depleted transplantation in children. Researchers prepared the TCRbeta library using unique molecular identifiers, the study reports. Each CDR3 protein gets one entry after TCRdb re-called the PCR reads with MiXCR. The sample yields some 87,000 distinct CDR3 sequences, about 14% seen once. The sequence came from a male patient aged 2-15 years who had a stem cell transplant for acute lymphoblastic leukemia, so the T cells may come from the graft donor. The sequencing used PBMCs, mostly from graft donor cells, collected 180 days after TCRalphabeta/CD19-depleted stem cell transplant.

This chain's CDR3 is CATSDSVSAALGDEQYF. The DNA of the CDR3 is TGTGCCACCAGTGATTCCGTCTCGGCCGCTTTGGGCGACGAGCAGTACTTC. The V and J genes are TRBV24-1 and TRBJ2-7; no definite D call. Per the germline V gene, CDR1 is KGHDR and CDR2 is SFDVKD. The CDR3 has 17 amino acids. V lost 2 bases, J lost 5 bases, and 21 bases lay in between.